Following are 25 T cell receptor beta chains from one sample sequenced in a study of OX40 agonist ivuxolimab in advanced cancers. The assay was immunoSEQ multiplex PCR, and TCRdb's table has in-frame clones only and misses some. Of roughly 62,000 clones detected, about four fifths appear once; the ten largest clones hold 4.6%. Source: CD4+ or CD8+ T cells sorted from blood, taken in a trial of the OX40 agonist ivuxolimab. The receptors were gathered from an adult with an advanced solid tumor such as melanoma, head and neck, liver or kidney cancer.

The count of this clone is one. The V gene is TRBV14, the J gene TRBJ2-6, with 7 bases matching TRBD1. The J segment lost 1 base and the V segment lost 5 bases, leaving 8 bases of the junction unmatched. The CDR3 runs to 17 residues. Per the germline V gene, CDR1 is SGHDN and CDR2 is FVKESK. CDR3 loop: CASSVDRRASGANVLTF. CDR3 sequence (DNA): TGTGCCAGCAGCGTGGACAGGCGGGCATCTGGGGCCAACGTCCTGACTTTC.

The chain links TRBV19 to TRBJ2-2; D perhaps matches TRBD1 (6 bases). This CDR3 contains 14 residues. Germline V gene data show CDR1 as LNHDA and CDR2 as SQIVND (reference sequence). V dropped 7 bases and J dropped 1 base, with 10 bases sitting between them. The CDR3 sequence: CASKEQGNTGELFF. The CDR3 bases are TGTGCCAGTAAAGAACAGGGGAACACCGGGGAGCTGTTTTTT.

This sequence joins TRBV5-1 and TRBJ2-2; D is unresolved. Trimming left V 7 bases short and J 1 base short, with 14 bases between. Looked up from germline, CDR1 is SGHRS and CDR2 is YFSETQ. CDR3 length equals 15 residues. CDR3 coding DNA: TGCGCCAGCCAGGTTCGGACGGAGAACACCGGGGAGCTGTTTTTT. Residues: CASQVRTENTGELFF.

V gene TRBV4-1 combines with J gene TRBJ2-1; 12 bases fit TRBD1. The length of the CDR3 is 15 residues. Germline V gene lookup returns CDR1 MGHRA and CDR2 YSYEKL. The junction had 4 bases not matched to a gene; V was cut back by 2 bases and J by 8 bases. CDR3 bases: TGCGCCAGCAGCCAATCGGGACAGGGGGCGGATGAGCAGTTCTTC. As protein: CASSQSGQGADEQFF.

The chain joins TRBV28 to TRBJ2-7; D call uncertain. Deletions cut 1 base from V and 4 bases from J, with 5 bases between. CDR1 and CDR2 from the germline V gene are MDHEN and SYDVKM. CDR3 length: 12 amino acids. The CDR3 spells CASSLFGYEQYF. The CDR3 DNA is TGTGCCAGCAGTTTATTCGGTTACGAGCAGTACTTC.

This CDR3 is CASSVWAEGTEAFF. The CDR3 DNA follows: TGTGCCAGCAGCGTTTGGGCAGAAGGCACTGAAGCTTTCTTT. The chain employs TRBV9 and TRBJ1-1; no reliable D call. The CDR3 totals 14 residues. V dropped 2 bases and J dropped 4 bases, with 12 bases sitting between them. Germline V gives CDR1 SGDLS, CDR2 YYNGEE.

This clone was observed a few times. The chain joins TRBV28 to TRBJ1-6, with TRBD1 matching 9 bases. V gave up 6 bases and J gave up 5 bases; unmatched junction bases: 5. Germline-derived CDR1 and CDR2 are MDHEN and SYDVKM. This CDR3 contains 15 residues. The CDR3 DNA follows: TGTGCCAGCAGCCAAAGGGACAGGGATAATTCACCCCTCCACTTT. Its protein product is CASSQRDRDNSPLHF.

The CDR3 sequence is CASSSITPGLVGFF. DNA for the CDR3: TGTGCCAGCAGCTCCATCACCCCGGGACTAGTGGGGTTCTTC. The genes are TRBV7-9 and TRBJ2-1; 8 nucleotides line up with TRBD2. CDR1 is SEHNR, CDR2 FQNEAQ, per germline (reference sequence). The V gene end was trimmed by 4 bases and the J gene end by 15 bases; junction bases not matched to a gene: 14. The CDR3 has 14 amino acids. The entire variable domain, with the rest obtained from reference TRBV7-9 and TRBJ2-1, is as follows: DTGVSQNPRHKITKRGQNVTFRCDPISEHNRLYWYRQTLGQGPEFLTYFQNEAQLEKSRLLSDRFSAERPKGSFSTLEIQRTEQGDSAMYLCASSSITPGLVGFFGPGTRLTVL.

This clone was picked up one time. The CDR3 reads CSVHRGGDTEAFF. CDR3 nucleotide sequence: TGCAGCGTTCACAGGGGAGGCGACACTGAAGCTTTCTTT. The chain joins TRBV29-1 to TRBJ1-1; 7 bases are shared with TRBD1. Germline V gene data show CDR1 as SQVTM and CDR2 as ANQGSEA. With V trimmed by 5 bases and J by 3 bases, 6 bases remained unmatched. The CDR3 contains 13 residues.

On this clone: The identical CDR3 is also encoded by other nucleotide sequences in the sample. The gene calls are TRBV9 and TRBJ2-5; TRBD1 agrees at 9 bases. Per the germline V gene, CDR1 is SGDLS and CDR2 is YYNGEE. V trimming: 2 bases; J trimming: 4 bases; junction bases outside the gene matches: 3. The CDR3 has 14 residues. DNA of the CDR3: TGTGCCAGCAGCGTGACAGGGGGATCAGAGACCCAGTACTTC. It is translated as CASSVTGGSETQYF.

Note on this clone: Other DNA sequences within the sample encode an identical CDR3. This chain uses TRBV7-3 with TRBJ2-3, with 7 bases lining up with TRBD2. V lost 3 bases, J lost 6 bases, and 9 bases stayed unmatched. This CDR3 contains 15 residues. The germline CDR1 and CDR2 sequences are SGHTA and FQGTGA. The CDR3 DNA is TGTGCCAGCAGCTTGGGAACGGGGGGTCTCGATACGCAGTATTTT. Translation: CASSLGTGGLDTQYF.

Relative to its sample, this clone is medium-sized. This chain joins TRBV9 and TRBJ2-1; 11 bases align to TRBD2. The CDR3 covers 16 residues. Germline CDR1 is SGDLS and CDR2 is YYNGEE. V was pared by 2 bases and J by 5 bases, with 6 bases of the junction left unmatched. CDR3 nucleotides: TGTGCCAGCAGCGTTGCCGGGACTAGCGGACACAATGAGCAGTTCTTC. Its translation is CASSVAGTSGHNEQFF. The full variable domain, its missing parts supplied by reference TRBV9 and TRBJ2-1, is DSGVTQTPKHLITATGQRVTLRCSPRSGDLSVYWYQQSLDQGLQFLIQYYNGEERAKGNILERFSAQQFPDLHSELNLSSLELGDSALYFCASSVAGTSGHNEQFFGPGTRLTVL.

V gene TRBV29-1 combines with J gene TRBJ2-5, with 8 bases matching TRBD1. Germline V gene lookup returns CDR1 SQVTM and CDR2 ANQGSEA. J gave up 5 bases and V 4 bases, and 9 bases lay outside the gene matches. The CDR3 consists of 14 residues. The CDR3 nucleotides read TGCAGCGTTGGAGGGGACAGGTTGGGTGAGACCCAGTACTTC. It encodes CSVGGDRLGETQYF.

In DNA, the CDR3 is TGTGCCAGCACCCGGACAGGGAGTGAAGCTTTCTTT. Translating it yields CASTRTGSEAFF. This chain links TRBV28 with TRBJ1-1; 8 positions agree with TRBD1. In germline, CDR1 is MDHEN, CDR2 SYDVKM. The CDR3 runs to 12 residues. V trimming: 7 bases; J trimming: 7 bases; junction bases outside the gene matches: 5.

The CDR3 reads CASTSGPAGGELFF. CDR3 nucleotides: TGTGCCAGTACCTCCGGGCCAGCGGGCGGGGAGCTGTTTTTT. This rearrangement joins TRBV19 to TRBJ2-2; D might be TRBD2 (6 bases). This CDR3 is built from 14 residues. Germline V gives CDR1 LNHDA, CDR2 SQIVND (reference sequence). Trimming stripped 7 bases from V and 7 bases from J, with 16 bases between.

V gene TRBV30 combines with J gene TRBJ1-5, with 10 bases matching TRBD1. The V and J ends lost 2 bases and 7 bases, in that order; junction bases with no gene match: 8. CDR1 is GTSNPN and CDR2 is SVGIG in the germline V gene (reference sequence). The CDR3 runs to 15 residues. The CDR3 nucleotides are TGTGCCTGGAGTTCCGGGACAGGGGCGAAACAGCCCCAGCATTTT. Its translation is CAWSSGTGAKQPQHF. Drawing the rest from reference TRBV30 and TRBJ1-5, the complete variable domain is SQTIHQWPATLVQPVGSPLSLECTVEGTSNPNLYWYRQAAGRGLQLLFYSVGIGQISSEVPQNLSASRPQDRQFILSSKKLLLSDSGFYLCAWSSGTGAKQPQHFGDGTRLSIL.

In nucleotides, the CDR3 is TGTGCCAGCAGTGAATATCATCGGAGCAATCAGCCCCAGCATTTT. Translation gives CASSEYHRSNQPQHF. V and J are TRBV2 and TRBJ1-5, with D unclear. The CDR3 runs 15 residues. Trimming shortened V by 2 bases and J by 1 base, and 9 bases separated the two germline ends. Germline values: CDR1 SNHLY, CDR2 FYNNEI.

This clone was detected once. The rearrangement joins TRBV5-1 to TRBJ2-1; no clear D gene. CDR1 is SGHRS and CDR2 is YFSETQ in the germline V gene. Trimming left V 0 bases short and J 0 bases short, with 7 bases between. CDR3 size: 15 residues. This CDR3 is CASSLEGRSYNEQFF. DNA for the CDR3: TGCGCCAGCAGCTTGGAGGGCCGCTCCTACAATGAGCAGTTCTTC.

This rearrangement joins TRBV2 to TRBJ2-5; TRBD2 agrees at 8 bases. The junction had 24 bases not matched to a gene; V was cut back by 7 bases and J by 5 bases. CDR1 SNHLY and CDR2 FYNNEI come from the germline V gene. The CDR3 consists of 19 residues. DNA of the CDR3: TGTGCCAGCATCCTGGCCGGGGGGGGCCAGGGGTATCTCGCGGAGACCCAGTACTTC. It codes for CASILAGGGQGYLAETQYF.

The chain uses TRBV7-8 and TRBJ2-6; possible D gene TRBD2, 6 bases. The CDR3 spans 16 residues. Germline V gene data show CDR1 as SGHVS and CDR2 as FQNEAQ. V was trimmed by 7 bases and J by 0 bases, leaving 13 bases between them. CDR3 coding DNA: TGTGCCAGCACCCCGGGAGTACACTCTGGGGCCAACGTCCTGACTTTC. Its translation: CASTPGVHSGANVLTF. The full variable domain, in which reference TRBV7-8 and TRBJ2-6 provide the parts outside the CDR3, is GAGVSQSPRYKVAKRGQDVALRCDPISGHVSLFWYQQALGQGPEFLTYFQNEAQLDKSGLPSDRFFAERPEGSVSTLKIQRTQQEDSAVYLCASTPGVHSGANVLTFGAGSRLTVL.

This chain links TRBV7-3 with TRBJ2-7; D gene ambiguous. CDR1 is SGHTA and CDR2 is FQGTGA in the germline V gene. There are 13 residues in the CDR3. Between the trimmed V and J ends, which lost 2 bases and 5 bases, there was a span of 10 bases. CDR3 sequence (DNA): TGTGCCAGCAGCTTAGAGGTTAGCCACGAGCAGTACTTC. Translated: CASSLEVSHEQYF.

This clone appeared once. The chain is built from TRBV18 and TRBJ2-7; D ambiguous. Germline V CDR1 and CDR2: KGHSH, LQKENI. The CDR3 is 12 residues long. The V end lost 5 bases, the J end lost 2 bases, and 7 bases lay between the germline ends. The CDR3 protein is CASSGETYEQYF. The CDR3, as DNA: TGTGCCAGCTCAGGGGAAACCTACGAGCAGTACTTC.

V is TRBV5-6 and J is TRBJ2-7; TRBD2 aligns across 8 bases. The CDR3 is 14 amino acids. In germline, CDR1 is SGHDT, CDR2 YYEEEE. V trimming: 4 bases; J trimming: 3 bases; junction bases outside the gene matches: 6. As DNA, the CDR3 is TGTGCCAGCAGCAAAGGACTAGCCTTCTACGAGCAGTACTTC. Translating it yields CASSKGLAFYEQYF. The full variable domain, completed using reference TRBV5-6 and TRBJ2-7, is DAGVTQSPTHLIKTRGQQVTLRCSPKSGHDTVSWYQQALGQGPQFIFQYYEEEERQRGNFPDRFSGHQFPNYSSELNVNALLLGDSALYLCASSKGLAFYEQYFGPGTRLTVT.

V is TRBV2 and J is TRBJ2-4, with a possible D match to TRBD1 (6 bases). V dropped 5 bases and J dropped 5 bases, with 13 bases sitting between them. In germline, CDR1 is SNHLY, CDR2 FYNNEI. The CDR3 is 14 residues long. In DNA, the CDR3 is TGTGCCAGCAGTTCTCGACAGGTGGAAAACATTCAGTACTTC. It encodes CASSSRQVENIQYF.

V gene TRBV19 combines with J gene TRBJ2-1; tentative D call: TRBD1 (6 bases). Trimming cost V 6 bases and J 2 bases, with 14 bases left between them. The CDR3 contains 15 residues. CDR1 is LNHDA and CDR2 is SQIVND in the germline V gene (reference sequence). The DNA for the CDR3 is TGTGCCAGTAGCTTCGGACAGAATACCTACAATGAGCAGTTCTTC. Translating gives CASSFGQNTYNEQFF.